This T cell receptor beta chain comes out of a study of T cells in Graves' hyperthyroidism and ophthalmopathy. Overall study context: Once the initial diagnosis was made, peripheral blood was obtained before any treatment.

This clonotype was counted between two and nine times. The antigen is undetermined. What was amplified from RNA transcripts were TCR beta CDR3 regions. HTBI primers drove first-round RT-PCR of the TCR CDR3. TCRdb re-derived calls from the multiplex PCR reads in MiXCR, one entry per CDR3 protein. This table holds hundreds of thousands of distinct CDR3 sequences, under 15% found once. Researchers defined stable Graves' hyperthyroidism as no ophthalmopathy progression within 18 months. Patients between 18 and 65 years old had hyperthyroidism, newly diagnosed and lasting under 2 months. Findings of the study overall: Blood held most thyroid clonotypes expanded above 0.001 frequency.

V lost 2 bases, J lost 8 bases, and 16 bases lay in between. There are 14 residues in the CDR3. The V gene's germline CDR1 is SGHTS and CDR2 YDEGEE. This clonotype was obtained from a woman aged 18 to 35 with Graves' hyperthyroidism. Sequencing input: blood. The chain couples TRBV5-8 to TRBJ1-2; weak D call: TRBD1 (6 bases). This CDR3 reads CASSLQGDIWGYTF. The DNA for the CDR3 is TGTGCCAGCAGCTTACAGGGAGACATATGGGGCTACACCTTC.